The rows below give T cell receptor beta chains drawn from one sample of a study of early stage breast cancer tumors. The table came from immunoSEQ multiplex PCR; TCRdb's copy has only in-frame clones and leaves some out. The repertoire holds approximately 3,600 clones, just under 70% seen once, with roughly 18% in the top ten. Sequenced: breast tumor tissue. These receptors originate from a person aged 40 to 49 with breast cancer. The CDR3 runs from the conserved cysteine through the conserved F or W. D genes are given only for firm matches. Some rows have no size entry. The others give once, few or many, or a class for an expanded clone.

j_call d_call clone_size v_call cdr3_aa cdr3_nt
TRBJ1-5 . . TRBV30 CAWSVSGGSNQPQHF TGTGCCTGGAGTGTATCTGGTGGGTCGAATCAGCCCCAGCATTTT
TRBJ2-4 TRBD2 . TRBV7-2 CASSFNLAGGPGTKNIQYF TGTGCCAGCAGCTTTAATTTAGCGGGAGGGCCGGGAACCAAAAACATTCAGTACTTC
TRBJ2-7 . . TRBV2 CASSFDDVGQYF TGTGCCAGCAGTTTCGACGACGTCGGGCAGTACTTC
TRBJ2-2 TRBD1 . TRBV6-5 CASKTGTGPGELFF TGTGCCAGCAAAACCGGGACAGGGCCCGGGGAGCTGTTTTTT
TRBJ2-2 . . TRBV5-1 CASSLDSPSRPGELFF TGCGCCAGCAGCTTGGACTCACCAAGTCGACCCGGGGAGCTGTTTTTT
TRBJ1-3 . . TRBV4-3 CASSQDVFSSGNTIYF TGCGCCAGCAGCCAAGACGTATTTAGCTCTGGAAACACCATATATTTT
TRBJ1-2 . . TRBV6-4 CASSPSPGSGGYTF TGTGCCAGCAGTCCCTCTCCAGGGTCGGGCGGCTACACCTTC
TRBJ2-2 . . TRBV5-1 CASSLEDSRGAGELFF TGCGCCAGCAGCTTGGAGGACAGTCGGGGGGCCGGGGAGCTGTTTTTT
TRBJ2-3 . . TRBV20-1 CSAPRRDTQYF TGCAGTGCTCCCCGCCGAGATACGCAGTATTTT
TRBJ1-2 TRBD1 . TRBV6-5 CASSQGQAGGYTF TGTGCCAGCAGTCAGGGACAGGCTGGCGGCTACACCTTC
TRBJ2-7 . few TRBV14 CASSHVDGPYEQYF TGTGCCAGCAGCCATGTAGACGGACCCTACGAGCAGTACTTC
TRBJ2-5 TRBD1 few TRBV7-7 CASSPGTGETQYF TGTGCCAGCAGCCCGGGGACAGGGGAGACCCAGTACTTC
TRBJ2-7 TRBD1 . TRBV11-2 CASSQGQGTRRGQYF TGTGCCAGCAGCCAAGGACAGGGAACCAGGCGTGGGCAGTACTTC
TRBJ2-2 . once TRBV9 CASSVWGSNTGELFF TGTGCCAGCAGCGTATGGGGATCTAACACCGGGGAGCTGTTTTTT
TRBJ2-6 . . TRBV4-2 CASSPAGGLSGANVLTF TGTGCCAGCAGCCCAGCAGGGGGGCTTTCGGGGGCCAACGTCCTGACTTTC
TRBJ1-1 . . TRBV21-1 CASSNRELLPNTEAFF TGTGCCAGCAGCAATAGGGAACTACTTCCGAACACTGAAGCTTTCTTT
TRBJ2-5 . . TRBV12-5 CASGQQTEETQYF TGTGCTAGTGGCCAACAGACGGAAGAGACCCAGTACTTC
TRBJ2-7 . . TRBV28 CASSLVYYEQYF TGTGCCAGCAGTTTGGTATACTACGAGCAGTACTTC
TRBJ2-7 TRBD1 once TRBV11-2 CASSTGGEQYF TGTGCCAGCAGCACAGGGGGCGAGCAGTACTTC
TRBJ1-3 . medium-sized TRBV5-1 CASSLAGLSSGNTIYF TGCGCCAGCAGCTTGGCCGGCCTGAGTTCTGGAAACACCATATATTTT
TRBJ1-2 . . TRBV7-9 CASSPPWSDYGYTF TGTGCCAGCAGCCCCCCATGGTCTGACTATGGCTACACCTTC
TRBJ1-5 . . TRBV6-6 CASRDRGLQPQHF TGTGCCAGCAGAGACAGAGGGCTTCAGCCCCAGCATTTT
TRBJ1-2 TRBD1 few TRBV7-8 CASSLEGALTLLF TGTGCCAGCAGCTTAGAGGGGGCTCTAACTCTCCTCTTC
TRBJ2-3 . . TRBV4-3 CASRDPDTDTQYF TGCGCCAGCCGGGACCCCGACACAGATACGCAGTATTTT
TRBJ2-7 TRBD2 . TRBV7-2 CASSSPPGTSLALSYEQYF TGTGCCAGCAGCTCCCCCCCCGGGACTAGTTTGGCTCTCTCCTACGAGCAGTACTTC
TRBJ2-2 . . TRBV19 CATGGGGTGELFF TGTGCCACCGGAGGGGGGGGCACCGGGGAGCTGTTTTTT
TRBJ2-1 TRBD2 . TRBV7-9 CASSSRLAGIYEQFF TGTGCCAGCAGCTCCAGACTAGCGGGAATCTATGAGCAGTTCTTC
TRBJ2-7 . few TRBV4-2 CASSQGGAGPSYEQYF TGTGCCAGCAGCCAAGGCGGAGCGGGCCCGTCCTACGAGCAGTACTTC
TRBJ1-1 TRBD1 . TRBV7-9 CASSLGGQGAEAFF TGTGCCAGCAGCTTAGGGGGACAGGGGGCGGAAGCTTTCTTT
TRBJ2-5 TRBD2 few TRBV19 CASSTAGRETQYF TGTGCCAGTAGTACAGCGGGACGGGAGACCCAGTACTTC
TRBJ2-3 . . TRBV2 CASRHPGGGGAVDTQYF TGTGCCAGCAGACACCCCGGAGGAGGGGGCGCGGTAGATACGCAGTATTTT
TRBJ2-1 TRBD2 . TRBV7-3 CASSLTSGSHNEQFF TGTGCCAGCAGCTTGACTAGCGGGAGCCACAATGAGCAGTTCTTC
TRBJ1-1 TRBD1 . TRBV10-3 CAITGTGGTEAFF TGTGCCATCACCGGGACAGGGGGCACTGAAGCTTTCTTT
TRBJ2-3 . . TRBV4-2 CASSQVLAEISEADTQYF TGTGCCAGCAGCCAAGTGCTGGCAGAGATTAGCGAGGCAGATACGCAGTATTTT
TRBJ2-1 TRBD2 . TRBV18 CASSPGTSGGNEQFF TGTGCCAGCTCACCGGGGACTAGCGGGGGTAATGAGCAGTTCTTC
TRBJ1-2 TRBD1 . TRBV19 CASTPQGAPGYTF TGTGCCAGTACCCCACAGGGGGCCCCTGGCTACACCTTC
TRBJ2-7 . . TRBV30 CAWEEGEGYEQYF TGTGCCTGGGAGGAGGGTGAGGGCTACGAGCAGTACTTC
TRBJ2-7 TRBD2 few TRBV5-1 CASSRTSGWEDSYEQYF TGCGCCAGCAGCCGGACTAGCGGGTGGGAAGACTCCTACGAGCAGTACTTC
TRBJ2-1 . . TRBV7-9 CASSFDLAGNEQFF TGTGCCAGCAGCTTTGATCTAGCCGGCAATGAGCAGTTCTTC
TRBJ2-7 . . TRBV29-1 CSVSSGGGDEQYF TGCAGCGTTTCCTCAGGGGGGGGAGACGAGCAGTACTTC
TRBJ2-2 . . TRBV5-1 CASSLEQGYNTGELFF TGCGCCAGCAGCTTGGAGCAGGGGTATAACACCGGGGAGCTGTTTTTT
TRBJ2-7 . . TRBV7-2 CASSLDPYEQYF TGTGCCAGCAGCTTAGATCCCTACGAGCAGTACTTC
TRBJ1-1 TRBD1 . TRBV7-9 CANSSTGLTEAFF TGTGCCAACAGTTCGACAGGGCTCACTGAAGCTTTCTTT
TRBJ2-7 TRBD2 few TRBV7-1 CASSPWEAGGYEQYF TGTGCCAGCAGCCCGTGGGAAGCGGGAGGCTACGAGCAGTACTTC
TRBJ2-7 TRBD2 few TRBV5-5 CASTPFGMGEGLDEQYF TGTGCCAGCACTCCTTTCGGGATGGGGGAGGGCCTCGACGAGCAGTACTTC
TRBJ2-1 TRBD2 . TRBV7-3 CASSLTGTRWGNEQFF TGTGCCAGCAGCCTCACGGGGACTAGATGGGGTAATGAGCAGTTCTTC
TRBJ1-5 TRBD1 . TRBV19 CASMGGQGGTQPQHF TGTGCCAGTATGGGAGGACAGGGAGGGACTCAGCCCCAGCATTTT
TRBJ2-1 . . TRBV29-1 CCVAAGTLEQFF TGCTGCGTGGCGGCCGGGACCCTAGAGCAGTTCTTC
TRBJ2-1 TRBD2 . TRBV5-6 CASSLTLRRERVDEQFF TGTGCCAGCAGCTTGACGTTGCGGCGGGAGAGAGTCGATGAGCAGTTCTTC
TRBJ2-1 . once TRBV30 CAWRLGPEQFF TGTGCCTGGAGGCTAGGCCCTGAGCAGTTCTTC
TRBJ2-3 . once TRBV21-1 CASQKGLAGGRGTDTQYF TGTGCCAGCCAAAAAGGACTAGCGGGGGGGAGGGGCACAGATACGCAGTATTTT
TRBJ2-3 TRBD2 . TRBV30 CAWSVGGSRTDTQYF TGTGCCTGGAGCGTGGGGGGGAGTCGCACAGATACGCAGTATTTT
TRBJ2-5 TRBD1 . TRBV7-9 CASSSGTGLQETQYF TGTGCCAGCAGCTCCGGGACAGGGCTCCAAGAGACCCAGTACTTC
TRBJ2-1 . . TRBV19 CASTMGGPNEQFF TGTGCCAGTACCATGGGCGGACCCAATGAGCAGTTCTTC
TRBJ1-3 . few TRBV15 CATSRDYSAGSGNTIYF TGTGCCACCAGCAGAGATTACTCAGCCGGCTCTGGAAACACCATATATTTT
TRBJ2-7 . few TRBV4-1 CASSQEWALSSYEQYF TGCGCCAGCAGCCAAGAATGGGCGTTGAGCTCCTACGAGCAGTACTTC
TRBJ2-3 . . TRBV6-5 CASSTGSTDTQYF TGTGCCAGCAGCACCGGCAGCACAGATACGCAGTATTTT
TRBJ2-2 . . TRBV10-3 CAISEFNTGELFF TGTGCCATCAGTGAGTTTAACACCGGGGAGCTGTTTTTT
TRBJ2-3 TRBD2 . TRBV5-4 CASSRLAGGRTDTQYF TGTGCCAGCAGCCGACTAGCGGGAGGGCGCACAGATACGCAGTATTTT
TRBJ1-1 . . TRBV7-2 CASSFQGENTEAFF TGTGCCAGCAGCTTTCAGGGAGAGAACACTGAAGCTTTCTTT